The 7 T cell receptor beta chains below were found in one sample sequenced in a study of T cell repertoires in cytomegalovirus infection. TCRdb re-called the reads with MiXCR, one entry per CDR3 protein. This table holds about 190,000 distinct CDR3 sequences, 28% found once. The sequencing input was PBMCs. The receptors were sampled from a human donor in good health (CMV status not recorded). Some clones in this sample may be carry-over from other donors' samples.

Of note for this clonotype: A much larger clone differs from this one at a single base, so this may be a read error. This chain connects TRBV7-2 to TRBJ1-6; no definite D call. The CDR3 loop spans 13 amino acids. Per the germline V gene, CDR1 is SGHTA and CDR2 is FQGNSA. The CDR3 DNA is TGTGCCAGCAGCTTAGACAGCAATTCACGCCTCCACTTT. It translates to CASSLDSNSRLHF.

The CDR3 sequence: CASGPGFYNSPLHF. CDR3 bases: TGTGCCAGCGGCCCAGGGTTCTATAATTCACCCCTCCACTTT. The chain recombines TRBV14 with TRBJ1-6; the D gene is possibly TRBD1 (5 bases). CDR1 SGHDN and CDR2 FVKESK come from the germline V gene. The V and J ends lost 8 bases and 3 bases respectively, with 11 bases between them. The CDR3 runs 14 residues. Full variable domain (rest looked up from reference TRBV14 and TRBJ1-6): EAGVTQFPSHSVIEKGQTVTLRCDPISGHDNLYWYRRVMGKEIKFLLHFVKESKQDESGMPNNRFLAERTGGTYSTLKVQPAELEDSGVYFCASGPGFYNSPLHFGNGTRLTVT.

This clonotype was seen only a few times. The CDR3 sequence is CASSYDSRVVAFF. The CDR3 DNA reads as TGCGCCAGCAGCTACGACAGTCGGGTAGTAGCTTTCTTT. The V call is TRBV5-1, the J call TRBJ1-1, with a possible D match to TRBD1 (5 bases). The CDR3 runs 13 residues. Germline CDR1 and CDR2: SGHRS and YFSETQ. V lost 3 bases and J lost 10, with 16 bases in between.

This clonotype was detected ten times or more. The chain joins TRBV7-8 to TRBJ2-3; 7 bases are a match to TRBD1. The trim removed 3 bases at V and 2 bases at J, leaving 2 bases unmatched. This CDR3 is built from 14 residues. Per the germline V gene, CDR1 is SGHVS and CDR2 is FQNEAQ. This CDR3 is CASSFGQDTDTQYF. The CDR3 DNA sequence: TGTGCCAGCAGCTTTGGACAGGACACAGATACGCAGTATTTT.

CDR3 amino acids: CSARLDPRFGYNEQFF. The CDR3 DNA follows: TGCAGTGCTAGGTTGGACCCAAGGTTCGGGTACAATGAGCAGTTCTTC. This rearrangement joins TRBV20-1 to TRBJ2-1; D unclear. The CDR3 has 16 residues. Trimming removed 3 bases from V and 4 bases from J, with 19 bases in between. In germline, CDR1 is DFQATT, CDR2 SNEGSKA (reference sequence).

Remarks on this clonotype: This may come from a read error, since a much larger clone is one base off. The CDR3: CASWSLSGNTIYF. The DNA of the CDR3 is TGTGCCAGCTGGTCTCTCTCTGGAAACACCATATATTTT. The chain carries TRBV12-3 or TRBV12-4 and TRBJ1-3; D ambiguous. CDR3 size: 13 residues. V lost 8 bases and J 0 bases, leaving 8 bases between the germline ends.

This rearrangement joins TRBV5-4 to TRBJ1-2; 7 nucleotides agree with TRBD1. Trimming at V came to 0 bases and at J to 1 base, leaving 3 bases not matched to a gene. Germline V gene sequence: CDR1 SGHNT, CDR2 YYREEE (reference sequence). The CDR3 is 15 residues long. The CDR3 spells CASSLVGQSNYGYTF. The CDR3 DNA is TGTGCCAGCAGCTTGGTGGGACAGAGTAACTATGGCTACACCTTC.